This TCR beta chain comes out of a study of CD8+ T cells in alopecia areata. On the study more broadly: Oral tofacitinib (5 to 10 mg twice daily) was administered to treated patients. The investigators scored severity in treated patients by the percentage of affected scalp area.

Overall study findings and caveats: Many of the expanded lesional clones endured in scalp and blood while on tofacitinib. Tofacitinib significantly reduced both scalp clonality and expanded CD8+ clones among the top 100.

Noted treatment: oral pan-JAK inhibitor, 5-10 mg twice daily. Remarks on this clone: The antigen is not known.

In each case, RNA was isolated and then reverse transcribed into cDNA as the sequencing template. TCRdb's table, derived via immunoSEQ multiplex PCR, lists solely in-frame clones and lacks some. The table records 90,000 to 120,000 clones, 84% of them present only once. The CDR3 is made up of 14 amino acids. CDR1 MNHEY and CDR2 SVGAGI come from the germline V gene. V shed 4 bases and J shed 6 bases, with 16 bases lying between them. V gene TRBV6-5 combines with J gene TRBJ2-7; D remains unclear. The sequencing used CD8+ T cells sorted from blood, collected at week 24, from a patient treated with tofacitinib. The clonotype comes from a human donor with alopecia areata. CDR3 sequence: CASSSPTDGREQYF. The DNA of the CDR3 is TGTGCCAGCAGTTCCCCGACGGACGGGCGCGAGCAGTACTTC.